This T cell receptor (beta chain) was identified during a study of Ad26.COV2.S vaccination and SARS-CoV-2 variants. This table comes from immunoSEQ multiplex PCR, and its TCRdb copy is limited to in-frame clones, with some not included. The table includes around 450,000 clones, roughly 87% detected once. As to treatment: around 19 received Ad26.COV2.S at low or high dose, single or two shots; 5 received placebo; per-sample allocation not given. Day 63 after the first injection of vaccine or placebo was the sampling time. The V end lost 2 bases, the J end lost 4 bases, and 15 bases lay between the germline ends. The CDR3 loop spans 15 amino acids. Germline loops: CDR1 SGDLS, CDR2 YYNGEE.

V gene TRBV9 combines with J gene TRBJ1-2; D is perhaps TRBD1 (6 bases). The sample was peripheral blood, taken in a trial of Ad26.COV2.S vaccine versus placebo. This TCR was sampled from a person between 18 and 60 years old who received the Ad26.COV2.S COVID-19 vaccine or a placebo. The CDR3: CASSVFGGESYGYTF. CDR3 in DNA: TGTGCCAGCAGCGTTTTCGGGGGCGAAAGCTATGGCTACACCTTC. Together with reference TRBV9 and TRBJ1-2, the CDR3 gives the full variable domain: DSGVTQTPKHLITATGQRVTLRCSPRSGDLSVYWYQQSLDQGLQFLIQYYNGEERAKGNILERFSAQQFPDLHSELNLSSLELGDSALYFCASSVFGGESYGYTFGSGTRLTVV.